Shown below are 3 T cell receptor beta chains from a single sample sequenced in a study of blood T cells in healthy people across ages. Combining a sample-barcoded 5' primer with a J-beta primer mix, a second PCR ran for roughly 6 to 11 cycles. TCRdb fed the 5' RACE reads into MiXCR, producing one record per CDR3 protein. The repertoire holds hundreds of thousands of distinct CDR3 sequences, with about 30% as singletons. Sequencing input: blood. The source of these receptors is a woman over 75 in good health.

The chain recombines TRBV20-1 with TRBJ2-5, with 8 bases aligning to TRBD2. V gave up 6 bases and J gave up 5 bases; unmatched junction bases: 17. The length of the CDR3 is 16 residues. CDR1 DFQATT and CDR2 SNEGSKA come from the germline V gene (reference sequence). The CDR3 nucleotides read TGCAGTGCCACCGTTATTAGCGGGGCCCGGGGGGAGACCCAGTACTTC. This sequence encodes CSATVISGARGETQYF.

Remarks on this clonotype: This clone may be a read error of a much larger clone one base away. The chain employs TRBV7-2 and TRBJ2-5, with no clear D. The CDR3 has 14 residues. CDR1 is SGHTA, CDR2 FQGNSA, per germline. Trimming stripped 3 bases from V and 13 bases from J, with 21 bases between. CDR3 sequence: CASSFQVGLDERYF. CDR3 coding DNA: TGTGCCAGCAGCTTCCAGGTTGGGTTAGATGAGCGGTACTTC.

This chain's CDR3 is CSVGYWGATTYEQYF. As DNA, the CDR3 is TGCAGCGTTGGATATTGGGGAGCGACCACCTACGAGCAGTACTTC. The chain employs TRBV29-1 and TRBJ2-7, with a weak D call TRBD2 (5 bases). CDR3 size: 15 residues. Trimming took off 4 bases at V and 2 bases at J, with 18 bases between the two ends. Germline-derived CDR1 and CDR2 are SQVTM and ANQGSEA.